This TCR beta chain was identified during a study of blood T cell repertoires in COVID-19. For the study at large: The United States, Italy and Spain supplied acute and convalescent COVID-19 samples.

This CDR3 contains 13 residues. V shed 6 bases, J shed 6 bases, and the junction held 7 bases outside the gene matches. In the study's own analysis: Reference gene primer amplification yielded estimated nucleated cell counts. Assay used: immunoSEQ multiplex PCR; TCRdb lists only in-frame clones, some missing. The DNA gave D and trimming, while V, J and clone size come from that table. The sample shows approximately 99,000 clones, over 75% of them seen only once. This chain uses TRBV12-3 or TRBV12-4 with TRBJ1-2; 7 positions agree with TRBD1. The receptor's source is a human donor in a cohort sampled during active COVID-19. The sequencing input was peripheral blood. CDR3 DNA: TGTGCCAGCAGCCGAGACAGGGTTGATGGCTACACCTTC. As protein: CASSRDRVDGYTF.